A selection of T cell receptor beta chains follows, all from one sample in a study of cytomegalovirus exposure and HLA in healthy donors. The method was immunoSEQ multiplex PCR; TCRdb's version includes in-frame clones alone and lacks a portion of them. This table holds about 150,000 clones, less than 90% found once. Sequencing was performed on PBMCs. These TCRs come from a boy aged 2 to 9 in good health and CMV-seronegative. Both conserved end residues are part of each CDR3. Each record gives: V gene, J gene, D gene, clone size, CDR3 DNA, CDR3 protein. A D gene is named only where the DNA matches it firmly. Not all rows give a size; the values are once, few, many and, for expanded clones, a class.

TRBV21-1,TRBJ2-1,NA,NA,TGTGCCAGCAGCAAATTAACAACAGAATCCTACAATGAGCAGTTCTTC,CASSKLTTESYNEQFF
TRBV18,TRBJ1-2,TRBD1,NA,TGTGCCAGCTCAGGACAGGGGGAAATCGGCTACACCTTC,CASSGQGEIGYTF
TRBV19,TRBJ1-5,TRBD1,NA,TGTGCCAGTAGCCACGGGACAGCCCCCGGTCAGCCCCAGCATTTT,CASSHGTAPGQPQHF
TRBV19,TRBJ2-1,TRBD2,NA,TGTGCCAGTACCTTGGCGACTAGCGGGAGTTGGGGCAACAATGAGCAGTTCTTC,CASTLATSGSWGNNEQFF
TRBV9,TRBJ2-7,TRBD2,NA,TGTGCCAGCAGCGTACTAGCGGGAGGGATAGACGAGCAGTACTTC,CASSVLAGGIDEQYF
TRBV6-6,TRBJ1-5,NA,NA,TGTGCCAGCATATCCTCCCCCAGGGCTCAGCCCCAGCATTTT,CASISSPRAQPQHF
TRBV27,TRBJ2-7,NA,NA,TGTGCCAGCAGCCCAACAGTTGGGGGCAGTGGAACCGAGCAGTACTTC,CASSPTVGGSGTEQYF
TRBV5-1,TRBJ1-2,TRBD1,NA,TGCGCCAGCAGCCGGGACAGGGAATATGGCTACACCTTC,CASSRDREYGYTF
TRBV7-8,TRBJ2-1,TRBD2,NA,TGTGCCAGCAGCTTAGTTGTCGGGACTAGCGGGGTCAATGAGCAGTTCTTC,CASSLVVGTSGVNEQFF
TRBV2,TRBJ2-1,NA,NA,TGTGCCAGCAGTGAACAGTACAATGAGCAGTTCTTC,CASSEQYNEQFF
TRBV19,TRBJ1-5,NA,NA,TGTGCCAGTAGCCCCAATGGCAGGGAAGGTCAGCCCCAGCATTTT,CASSPNGREGQPQHF
TRBV27,TRBJ1-3,TRBD1,NA,TGTGCCAGCAGCCTACAGGGGGCGTCTGGAAACACCATATATTTT,CASSLQGASGNTIYF
TRBV5-6,TRBJ1-5,NA,NA,TGTGCCAGCAGCTTGACAGGTCCGGGCAATCAGCCCCAGCATTTT,CASSLTGPGNQPQHF
TRBV2,TRBJ2-7,TRBD1,NA,TGTGCCAGCAGTATGGGACAGCACTACGAGCAGTACTTC,CASSMGQHYEQYF
TRBV2,TRBJ2-3,TRBD2,NA,TGTGCCAGCAGTGAAGCACTAGCGGGGTACACAGATACGCAGTATTTT,CASSEALAGYTDTQYF
TRBV29-1,TRBJ1-1,NA,once,TGCAGCGGGACCAGGGGAGTTAGGACTGAAGCTTTCTTT,CSGTRGVRTEAFF
TRBV28,TRBJ2-3,TRBD2,NA,TGTGCCAGCAGTTTAAGGGCTAGCGGGCTTTTGGAGTATTTT,CASSLRASGLLEYF
TRBV4-1,TRBJ2-4,NA,NA,TGCGCCAGCAGCCAAGGGTCGGGAGCTACCAAAAACATTCAGTACTTC,CASSQGSGATKNIQYF
TRBV7-3,TRBJ2-1,TRBD1,NA,TGTGCCAGCAGCAGACAGACAGGGTTGGTCGAGCAGTTCTTC,CASSRQTGLVEQFF
TRBV2,TRBJ2-7,NA,once,TGTGCCAGCAGTGAAAGGTGGGAGTCGATCTACGAGCAGTACTTC,CASSERWESIYEQYF